This entry features one TCR beta chain sequence. There is no known antigen for this receptor. No base quality values were provided; no much bigger clone lies one nucleotide off. RNA was extracted using the RNeasy kit, and about 0.5 to 1 ug of the RNA was reverse transcribed with random hexamers. The immunoSEQ multiplex PCR assay, which covers 54 Vbeta and 13 Jbeta segments, was used to amplify TCR beta CDR3 regions. PCR amplification bias was corrected by using a synthetic template baseline for primer optimization and computational correction. In the source study's methods: Reads were annotated to V, D and J genes per IMGT and analyzed with immunoSEQ Analyzer, keeping only productive sequences. To calculate clonality, Shannon entropy was normalized by log2 of the number of productive unique sequences and then subtracted from one. Public and private clones were assessed among the 100 most prevalent clones of each patient and control. Clones were defined as Susac-specific if absent from the healthy and MS cohorts, from around 1,100 published viral clones and from other ImmuneACCESS disease sequences. The public reads were quality trimmed at Q25 with fastp and then assembled into clones with MiXCR by TCRdb, keeping productive beta chains. Rows are combined by CDR3 protein, so each entry shows the most common genes and DNA. The V and J calls come from TCRdb's annotation, not from the publication. This sample is represented by around 190,000 distinct CDR3 sequences; 85% to 95% of them were singletons. The ten largest make up 0.1% of the sample.

The germline V gene (reference sequence) sets CDR1 to SGHAT and CDR2 to FQDESV. The CDR3 spans 16 residues, from the cysteine through the phenylalanine. Solely the CDR3 DNA is kept, with 48 bases framed from the first base. At the junction V is shortened by 2 bases and J by 8 bases; bases outside the gene matches: 9. High-throughput TCR beta sequencing profiled peripheral blood CD8+ and CD4+ T cells from healthy donors, Susac syndrome patients and multiple sclerosis patients. The healthy donors served as controls matched for age and sex. CD8+ TEMRA cells were enriched by FACS, while bulk CD8+ and CD4+ T cells were purified by magnetic negative isolation. Blood was collected in EDTA tubes and processed within 24 hours, with PBMCs isolated through density gradient centrifugation. PBMCs intended for TCR sequencing were frozen in liquid nitrogen and were later thawed in a 37 degrees C water bath. The sorted or isolated CD4+, CD8+ and CD8+ TEMRA cells had a purity of 90% or higher.

This sample is part of a study of CD8 T cells in Susac syndrome (dated by TCRdb to 2018 to 2020). The study in broad terms: Repertoire sequencing was used to test whether CD8+ T cell activation and differentiation in Susac syndrome was antigen driven. Results the study describes overall, beyond this receptor: The number of individuals in the TCR sequencing and HLA analysis was recognized as being relatively small.

This clonotype was sampled from a human donor in good health. Recombination connected TRBV11-1 to TRBJ2-1; 10 central nucleotides agree with TRBD2. Material for sequencing was CD4+ T cells from PBMCs. The sequenced DNA: TGTGCCAGCAGCTTATCTTGGGGACTAGCGTTGGATGAGCAGTTCTTC. Its coded protein is CASSLSWGLALDEQFF.